This TCR beta chain was documented in a study of Ad26.COV2.S vaccination and SARS-CoV-2 variants. Findings of the study overall: Post-vaccination breadth of spike-specific CD8+ and CD4+ T cell responses was reportedly substantial.

As to treatment: about 20 received Ad26.COV2.S at low or high dose, single or two shots; 5 received placebo; per-sample allocation not given. Sample collection was performed on day 63 after the first vaccine or placebo injection. The data were produced by immunoSEQ multiplex PCR, yet TCRdb's version contains in-frame clones alone and is incomplete. In the table there are about 420,000 clones, 85% to 90% of which are singletons. The CDR3 contains 14 residues. V was cut by 6 bases and J by 4 bases, with 15 bases left in between. Germline V gives CDR1 MDHEN, CDR2 SYDVKM. Comment on this clone: The antigen is unknown.

Sequencing was performed on peripheral blood, taken in a trial of Ad26.COV2.S vaccine versus placebo. V usage is TRBV28 and J usage is TRBJ2-5, with D tentatively TRBD2 (5 bases). This receptor was identified in a person between 18 and 65 years old who received the Ad26.COV2.S COVID-19 vaccine or a placebo. Written as DNA, the CDR3 is TGTGCCAGCAGCCCCGAGGGAAGCTTAGAGACCCAGTACTTC. It is translated as CASSPEGSLETQYF.